These 7 T cell receptor beta chains came from one sample sequenced in a study of regulatory T cells in long-lasting Graves disease. Time point defined: newly diagnosed GD, antithyroid drugs for less than 3 months. Isolated PBMC RNA provided the starting material for the TCR library. Sequencing libraries for TCR beta were prepared with iRepertoire HTBI primers and Arm-PCR of CDR3 regions. Via MiXCR, TCRdb re-called the multiplex PCR reads, giving one row per CDR3 protein. The data show over 350,000 distinct CDR3 sequences, 14% to 15% seen once. These same records also appear under a second study, on T cells in Graves' hyperthyroidism and ophthalmopathy.

The sequencing used peripheral blood mononuclear cells (PBMCs), collected at new diagnosis, from a patient treated with antithyroid drugs. The receptors stem from a woman aged 40 to 49 with Graves disease.

This clonotype has more than one count but fewer than ten. The chain links TRBV12-3 or TRBV12-4 to TRBJ2-2, with TRBD1 matching over 8 bases. Losses at the gene ends were 5 bases for V and 3 bases for J; bases not matched to a gene: 2. The CDR3 is made up of 14 amino acids. The CDR3 coding sequence is TGTGCCAGCAGTCAGGGGGCGGACACCGGGGAGCTGTTTTTT. Translation: CASSQGADTGELFF.

The rearrangement joins TRBV4-3 to TRBJ2-3, with 8 bases identical to TRBD2. J gave up 0 bases and V 3 bases, and 5 bases lay outside the gene matches. This CDR3 has 16 amino acids. Germline assignment: CDR1 LGHNA and CDR2 YSLEER. The CDR3 reads CASSQGGLVSTDTQYF. CDR3 nucleotide sequence: TGCGCCAGCAGCCAGGGGGGACTAGTCAGCACAGATACGCAGTATTTT.

In this sample, this clonotype turned up a few times. This chain links TRBV15 with TRBJ2-2; 7 nucleotides match TRBD2. Germline CDR1 reads LNHNV; CDR2 reads YYDKDF (reference sequence). CDR3 length: 14 amino acids. The V gene end was trimmed by 6 bases and the J gene end by 7 bases; junction bases not matched to a gene: 8. The DNA for the CDR3 is TGTGCCACCAGGGTCGGGGAGGGTGTCGGGGAGCTGTTTTTT. This translates into CATRVGEGVGELFF.

This clonotype was counted ten times or more. The chain is built from TRBV2 and TRBJ1-4; D is ambiguous. The CDR3 extends over 15 amino acids. V was pared by 6 bases and J by 1 base, with 12 bases between. Germline lookup yields CDR1 SNHLY and CDR2 FYNNEI. The CDR3 nucleotides are TGTGCCAGCAGGGCTGGACGGGAAACTAATGAAAAACTGTTTTTT. It yields the protein CASRAGRETNEKLFF. The whole variable domain, filled in from reference TRBV2 and TRBJ1-4, reads EPEVTQTPSHQVTQMGQEVILRCVPISNHLYFYWYRQILGQKVEFLVSFYNNEISEKSEIFDDQFSVERPDGSNFTLKIRSTKLEDSAMYFCASRAGRETNEKLFFGSGTQLSVL.

This clonotype was detected a few times. V and J are TRBV6-5 and TRBJ1-1; 8 bases are a match to TRBD1. From germline, CDR1 is MNHEY and CDR2 SVGAGI. The CDR3 totals 14 residues. J lost 5 bases, V lost 2 bases, and 4 bases had no gene match. CDR3 nucleotide sequence: TGTGCCAGCAGTTACAGGACAGGGTGGACTGAAGCTTTCTTT. Amino acid sequence: CASSYRTGWTEAFF.

The CDR3 DNA follows: TGTGCCAGCAGCGGGACAGGGTACACCGGGGAGCTGTTTTTT. Translating it yields CASSGTGYTGELFF. This sequence joins TRBV6-1 and TRBJ2-2; 9 nucleotides align to TRBD1. The V segment lost 6 bases and the J segment 3 bases; nucleotides outside the gene matches: 2. The CDR3 contains 14 residues. Germline V gives CDR1 MNHNS, CDR2 SASEGT.

This clonotype appeared many times. The chain combines TRBV7-6 with TRBJ1-1; tentatively, D is TRBD1 (6 bases). Germline CDR1 is SGHVS and CDR2 is FNYEAQ. There are 16 residues in the CDR3. V was clipped by 1 base and J by 2 bases, with 14 bases between them. As DNA, the CDR3 is TGTGCCAGCAGCTTAGTGGGGGCGGGGGCCAACACTGAAGCTTTCTTT. Encoded protein: CASSLVGAGANTEAFF. Full variable domain (missing parts from reference TRBV7-6 and TRBJ1-1): GAGVSQSPRYKVTKRGQDVALRCDPISGHVSLYWYRQALGQGPEFLTYFNYEAQQDKSGLPNDRFSAERPEGSISTLTIQRTEQRDSAMYRCASSLVGAGANTEAFFGQGTRLTVV.